The subject of this entry is one T cell receptor beta chain. Its antigen specificity is not known. No much larger clone exists at a distance of one base, and base qualities are not known. This sample is part of a study of Ad26.COV2.S vaccination and SARS-CoV-2 variants (TCRdb year 2021). With regard to the full study: Vaccine-arm donors came from COV1001, a multicentre, randomized, double-blind, placebo-controlled phase I-IIa trial of Ad26.COV2.S in healthy adults. The TCR-sequenced set comprised around 30 samples: around 20 Ad26.COV2.S vaccine recipients, 5 placebo recipients and 8 SARS-CoV-2 convalescent individuals. Ad26.COV2.S was given intramuscularly at 5x10^10 or 1x10^11 viral particles, as a single shot or as two shots 56 days apart. Blinding of investigators to trial group allocation was maintained during experiments and outcome assessment. The specificity and breadth of SARS-CoV-2-reactive T cell receptors after Ad26.COV2.S vaccination were assessed by TCRbeta repertoire sequencing. Trial participants were randomized into five groups of five: low-dose or high-dose Ad26.COV2.S given once or twice, or placebo on both occasions. The paper as a whole reports these results and caveats: The study lacked the statistical power to compare responses across vaccine doses or regimens. The authors noted that the TCR breadth and depth analyses may have underestimated total T cell responses. Spike-specific TCR breadth was higher in Ad26.COV2.S recipients than in placebo recipients (P = 0.0014). After vaccination, substantial breadth of spike-specific CD8+ and CD4+ T cell responses was reported. Non-spike TCR breadth was comparable between vaccine and placebo recipients, consistent with the vaccine containing only spike.

The immunoSEQ Assay was used to sequence TCRbeta CDR3 regions. After extraction, genomic DNA underwent amplification by bias-controlled multiplex PCR, followed by high-throughput sequencing. The paper's processing steps were these. To quantify the absolute abundance of every unique TCRbeta CDR3 region, sequences were collapsed and filtered. Usable DNA was measured by amplifying reference genes present in all nucleated cells, and TCRbeta template counts were normalized to that usable DNA to estimate T cell fraction. Repertoire TCRs were annotated as SARS-CoV-2-specific by exact matching of V gene, CDR3 amino acid sequence and J gene to a known reactive TCR set. MIRA supplied the reference SARS-CoV-2 TCR set, which was filtered for enrichment in COVID-19-positive ImmuneCODE repertoires so that public or cross-reactive TCRs were removed. Using the MIRA antigens, annotated TCRs were further analysed by specific ORF or by position within an ORF. Breadth was defined as the number of annotated unique rearrangements divided by the total number of unique productive rearrangements, and depth was defined as the summed frequency of the annotated unique rearrangements. Group comparisons of TCR breadth used two-sided Wilcoxon rank-sum tests. Here the immuneACCESS table is served through TCRdb, limited to in-frame sequences with V and J called. Missing clones are a known gap in these copies; in checked studies unresolved V genes cover under half, and the rest lacks a known reason. V, J and clone size derive from that table, while D and trimming were established from the DNA sequence. For this sample the table gives roughly 700,000 clones, of which approximately 88% were detected only once. The ten largest clones capture about 1.5% of the sample.

The sample's treatment or condition label, decoded: some 20 received Ad26.COV2.S at low or high dose, single or two shots; 5 received placebo; per-sample allocation not given. For vaccine and placebo recipients, the sequenced repertoires came from samples collected on day 63 after the first injection. Cohort 1b enrolled around 24 adults aged 18-55 years at a single site in Boston, USA, between 29 July and 7 August 2020. Ad26.COV2.S was a replication-incompetent adenovirus type 26 vector expressing a prefusion-stabilized SARS-CoV-2 spike protein from the original Wuhan strain. For CDR1 and CDR2, the germline V gene (reference sequence) lists MNHEY and SMNVEV. Between the V and J ends, shortened by 5 bases and 0 bases respectively, the junction contains 14 bases. Counted from cysteine to phenylalanine, this CDR3 has 17 amino acids. Only CDR3 DNA remains: 51 bases, in frame from the first base.

The chain employs TRBV27 and TRBJ2-6; matching of 5 bases hints at TRBD1 as the D gene. This material consisted of peripheral blood, taken in a trial of Ad26.COV2.S vaccine versus placebo. The receptor was derived from a person between 18 and 65 years old who received the Ad26.COV2.S COVID-19 vaccine or a placebo. The DNA sequence follows: TGTGCCAGCAGTCCCCCTTCAGGACACTCTGGGGCCAACGTCCTGACTTTC. Translation gives CASSPPSGHSGANVLTF.